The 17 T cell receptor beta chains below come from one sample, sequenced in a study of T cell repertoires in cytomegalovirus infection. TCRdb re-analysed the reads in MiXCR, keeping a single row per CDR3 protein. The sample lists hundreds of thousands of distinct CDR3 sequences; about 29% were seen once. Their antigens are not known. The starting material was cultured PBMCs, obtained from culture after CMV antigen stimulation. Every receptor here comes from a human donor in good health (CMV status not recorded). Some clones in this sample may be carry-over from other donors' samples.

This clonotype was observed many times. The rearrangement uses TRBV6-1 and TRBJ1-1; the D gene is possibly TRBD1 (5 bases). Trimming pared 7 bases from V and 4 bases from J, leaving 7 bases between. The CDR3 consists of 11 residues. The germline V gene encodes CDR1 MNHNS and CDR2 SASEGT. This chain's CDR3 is CASTRGTEAFF. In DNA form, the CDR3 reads TGTGCCAGCACTAGGGGCACTGAAGCTTTCTTT.

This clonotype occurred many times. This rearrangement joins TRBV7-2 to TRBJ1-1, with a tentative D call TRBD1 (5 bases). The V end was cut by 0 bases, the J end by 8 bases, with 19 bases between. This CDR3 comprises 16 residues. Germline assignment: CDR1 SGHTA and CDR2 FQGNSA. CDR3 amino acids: CASSLAPSRAGGEAFF. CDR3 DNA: TGTGCCAGCAGCTTAGCCCCAAGCAGGGCAGGTGGAGAAGCTTTCTTT.

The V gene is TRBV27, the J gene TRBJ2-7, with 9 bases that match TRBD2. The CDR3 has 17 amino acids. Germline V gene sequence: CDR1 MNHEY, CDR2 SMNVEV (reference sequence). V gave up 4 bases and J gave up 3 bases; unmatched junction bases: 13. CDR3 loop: CASSSALTSGPSYEQYF. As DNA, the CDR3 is TGTGCCAGCAGTTCCGCTTTGACTAGCGGTCCGAGCTACGAGCAGTACTTC.

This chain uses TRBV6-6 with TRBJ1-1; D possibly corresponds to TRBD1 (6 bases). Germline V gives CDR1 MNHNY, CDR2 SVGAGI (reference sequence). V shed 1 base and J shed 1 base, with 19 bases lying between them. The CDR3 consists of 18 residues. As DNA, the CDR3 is TGTGCCAGCAGTTACTTAGATTGGTCAGGGGCCGAGAACACTGAAGCTTTCTTT. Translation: CASSYLDWSGAENTEAFF.

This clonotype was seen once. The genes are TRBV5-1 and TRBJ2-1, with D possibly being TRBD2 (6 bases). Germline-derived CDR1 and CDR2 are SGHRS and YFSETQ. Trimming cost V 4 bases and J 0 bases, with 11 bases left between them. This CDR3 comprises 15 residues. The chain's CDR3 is CASSPSESSYNEQFF. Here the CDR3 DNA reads TGCGCCAGCAGCCCTAGCGAAAGCTCCTACAATGAGCAGTTCTTC.

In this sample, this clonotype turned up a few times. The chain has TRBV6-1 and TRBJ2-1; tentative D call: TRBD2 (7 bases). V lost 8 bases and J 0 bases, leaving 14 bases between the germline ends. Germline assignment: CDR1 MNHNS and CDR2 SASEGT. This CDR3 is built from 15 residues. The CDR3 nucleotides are TGTGCCAGCCGCGGGGGCCGACACTCCTACAATGAGCAGTTCTTC. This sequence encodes CASRGGRHSYNEQFF.

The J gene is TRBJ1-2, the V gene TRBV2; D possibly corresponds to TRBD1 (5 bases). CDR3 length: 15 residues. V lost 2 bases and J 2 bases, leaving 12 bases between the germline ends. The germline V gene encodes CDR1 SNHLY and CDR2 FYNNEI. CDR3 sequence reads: CASSEIGGSNYGYTF. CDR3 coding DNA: TGTGCCAGCAGTGAAATCGGGGGGAGCAACTATGGCTACACCTTC.

CDR3 in amino acids: CASSPGTGVFRQGGQYF. CDR3 nucleotides: TGTGCCAGCAGCCCTGGGACAGGGGTTTTCAGGCAAGGAGGCCAGTACTTC. This chain links TRBV7-9 with TRBJ2-5, with 10 positions matching TRBD1. J was trimmed by 10 bases and V by 5 bases; bases with no gene match: 19. Germline lookup yields CDR1 SEHNR and CDR2 FQNEAQ (reference sequence). The length of the CDR3 is 17 residues.

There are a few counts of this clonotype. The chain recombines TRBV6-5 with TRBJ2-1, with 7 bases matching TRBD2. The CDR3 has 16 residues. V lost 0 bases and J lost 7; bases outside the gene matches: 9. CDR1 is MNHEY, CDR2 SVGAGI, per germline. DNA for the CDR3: TGTGCCAGCAGTTACTCGATGGGCGGGAGCTCGAATGAGCAGTTCTTC. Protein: CASSYSMGGSSNEQFF.

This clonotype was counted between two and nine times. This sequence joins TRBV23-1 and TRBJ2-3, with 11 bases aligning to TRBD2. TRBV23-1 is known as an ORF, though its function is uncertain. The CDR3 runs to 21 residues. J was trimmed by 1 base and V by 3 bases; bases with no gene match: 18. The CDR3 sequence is CASSQPPEGAIAGGGTDTQYF. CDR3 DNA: TGCGCCAGCAGTCAGCCCCCGGAGGGAGCTATAGCGGGAGGGGGCACAGATACGCAGTATTTT.

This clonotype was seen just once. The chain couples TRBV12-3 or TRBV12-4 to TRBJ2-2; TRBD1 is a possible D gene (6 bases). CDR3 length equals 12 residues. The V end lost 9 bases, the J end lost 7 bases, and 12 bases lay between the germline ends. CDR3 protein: CASSQGFGELFF. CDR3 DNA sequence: TGTGCCAGTTCTCAGGGGTTCGGGGAGCTGTTTTTT.

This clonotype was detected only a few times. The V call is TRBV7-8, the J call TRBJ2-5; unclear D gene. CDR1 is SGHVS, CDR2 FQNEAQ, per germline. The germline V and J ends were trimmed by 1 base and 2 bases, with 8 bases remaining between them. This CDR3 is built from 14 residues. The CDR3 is CASSLVPAQETQYF. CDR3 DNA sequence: TGTGCCAGCAGCTTAGTCCCGGCACAAGAGACCCAGTACTTC.

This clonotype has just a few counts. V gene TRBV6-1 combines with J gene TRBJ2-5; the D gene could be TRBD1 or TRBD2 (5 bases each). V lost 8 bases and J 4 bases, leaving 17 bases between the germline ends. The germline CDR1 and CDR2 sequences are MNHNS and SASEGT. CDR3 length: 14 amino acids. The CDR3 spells CASSLGTEGETQYF. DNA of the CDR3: TGTGCCAGCTCGCTTGGGACGGAAGGAGAGACCCAGTACTTC.

This chain's CDR3 is CASSNTAGGYYNEQFF. CDR3 nucleotides: TGTGCCAGCAGTAATACAGCGGGGGGGTACTACAATGAGCAGTTCTTC. This chain connects TRBV11-2 to TRBJ2-1, with 10 bases lining up with TRBD2. Trimming at V came to 6 bases and at J to 3 bases, leaving 8 bases not matched to a gene. From germline, CDR1 is SGHAT and CDR2 FQNNGV. CDR3 length equals 16 residues.

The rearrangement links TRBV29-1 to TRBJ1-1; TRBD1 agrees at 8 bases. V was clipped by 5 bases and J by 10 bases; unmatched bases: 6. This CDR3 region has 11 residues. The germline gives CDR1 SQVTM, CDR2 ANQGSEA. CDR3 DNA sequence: TGCAGCGTTACCCAGGGGGCTGGAGCTTTCTTT. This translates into CSVTQGAGAFF.

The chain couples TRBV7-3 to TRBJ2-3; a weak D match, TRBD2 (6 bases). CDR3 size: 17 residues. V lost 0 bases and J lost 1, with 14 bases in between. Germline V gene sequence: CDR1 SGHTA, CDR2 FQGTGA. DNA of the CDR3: TGTGCCAGCAGCTTAACTTCGACGGGGACTGGCACAGATACGCAGTATTTT. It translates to CASSLTSTGTGTDTQYF. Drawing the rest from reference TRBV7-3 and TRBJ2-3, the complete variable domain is GAGVSQTPSNKVTEKGKYVELRCDPISGHTALYWYRQSLGQGPEFLIYFQGTGAADDSGLPNDRFFAVRPEGSVSTLKIQRTERGDSAVYLCASSLTSTGTGTDTQYFGPGTRLTVL.

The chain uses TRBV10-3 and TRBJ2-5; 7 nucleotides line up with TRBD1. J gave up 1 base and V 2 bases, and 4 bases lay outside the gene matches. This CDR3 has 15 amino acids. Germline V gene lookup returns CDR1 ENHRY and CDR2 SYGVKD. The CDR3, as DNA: TGTGCCATCAGTGAGCCCCGGACAGGCCAAGAGACCCAGTACTTC. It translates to CAISEPRTGQETQYF.